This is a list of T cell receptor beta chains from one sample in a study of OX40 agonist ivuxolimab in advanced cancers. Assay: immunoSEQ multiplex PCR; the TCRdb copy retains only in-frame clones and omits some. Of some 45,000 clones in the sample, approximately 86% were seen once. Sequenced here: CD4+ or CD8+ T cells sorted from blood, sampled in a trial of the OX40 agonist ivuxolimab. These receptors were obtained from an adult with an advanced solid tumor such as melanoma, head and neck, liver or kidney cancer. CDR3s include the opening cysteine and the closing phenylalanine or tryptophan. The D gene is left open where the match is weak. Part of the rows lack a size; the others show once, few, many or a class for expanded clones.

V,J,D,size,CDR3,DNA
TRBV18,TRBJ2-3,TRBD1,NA,CASSPQGQRSTDTQYF,TGTGCCAGCTCACCACAGGGACAGCGAAGCACAGATACGCAGTATTTT
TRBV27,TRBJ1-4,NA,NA,CASSFEIGENEKLFF,TGTGCCAGCAGTTTCGAGATCGGGGAAAATGAAAAACTGTTTTTT
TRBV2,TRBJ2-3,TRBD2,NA,CATLPRGGVSTDTQYF,TGTGCCACCCTACCCCGGGGGGGGGTTAGCACAGATACGCAGTATTTT
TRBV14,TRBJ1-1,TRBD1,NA,CASSHRDRVAEAFF,TGTGCCAGCAGCCACCGGGACAGGGTCGCTGAAGCTTTCTTT
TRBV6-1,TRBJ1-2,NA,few,CASSEEGTPHGYTF,TGTGCCAGCAGTGAAGAGGGGACCCCCCATGGCTACACCTTC
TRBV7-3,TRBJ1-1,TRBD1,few,CASSLRARGVTEAFF,TGTGCCAGCAGCTTAAGGGCCAGGGGGGTTACTGAAGCTTTCTTT
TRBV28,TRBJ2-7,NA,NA,CASGHYGEAYEQYF,TGTGCCAGCGGTCATTACGGGGAGGCCTACGAGCAGTACTTC
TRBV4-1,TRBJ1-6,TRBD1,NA,CASSQDYGQVNNSPLHF,TGCGCCAGCAGCCAAGATTACGGACAGGTTAATAATTCACCCCTCCACTTT
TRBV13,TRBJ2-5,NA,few,CASSQHGGQGGETQYF,TGTGCCAGCAGTCAACATGGGGGGCAGGGGGGTGAGACCCAGTACTTC
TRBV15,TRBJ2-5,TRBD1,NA,CATSRAGTAQETQYF,TGTGCCACCAGCAGAGCCGGGACAGCCCAAGAGACCCAGTACTTC
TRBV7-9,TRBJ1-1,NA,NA,CASSLYLGQPRTEAFF,TGTGCCAGCAGCTTATATCTGGGGCAGCCAAGGACTGAAGCTTTCTTT
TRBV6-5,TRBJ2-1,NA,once,CASSYSGGGNEQFF,TGTGCCAGCAGTTACTCGGGCGGCGGGAATGAGCAGTTCTTC
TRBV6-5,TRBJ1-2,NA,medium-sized,CASSIDSYGYTF,TGTGCCAGCAGTATCGACAGCTATGGCTACACCTTC
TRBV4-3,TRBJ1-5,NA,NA,CASSQEWGVQPQHF,TGCGCCAGCAGCCAAGAATGGGGGGTTCAGCCCCAGCATTTT
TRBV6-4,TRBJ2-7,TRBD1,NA,CASSDAPTGLYEQYF,TGTGCCAGCAGTGACGCGCCGACAGGGCTCTACGAGCAGTACTTC
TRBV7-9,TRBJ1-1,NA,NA,CASSLAGRGDTEAFF,TGTGCCAGCAGCTTAGCTGGGCGCGGGGACACTGAAGCTTTCTTT
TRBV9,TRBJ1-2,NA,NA,CASSLLGGNYGYTF,TGTGCCAGCAGCCTTCTCGGGGGTAACTATGGCTACACCTTC
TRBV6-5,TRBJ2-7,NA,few,CASSPGEEQYF,TGTGCCAGCAGCCCAGGGGAAGAGCAGTACTTC
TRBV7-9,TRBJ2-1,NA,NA,CASSPLFSGGPYNEQFF,TGTGCCAGCAGCCCCCTATTCAGTGGGGGGCCCTACAATGAGCAGTTCTTC
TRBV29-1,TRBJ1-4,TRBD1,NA,CSVEDGRGPQNNEKLFF,TGCAGCGTTGAAGATGGGAGGGGGCCACAAAATAATGAAAAACTGTTTTTT
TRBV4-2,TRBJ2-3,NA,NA,CASSPRQETTDTQYF,TGTGCCAGCAGCCCCCGGCAAGAGACCACAGATACGCAGTATTTT
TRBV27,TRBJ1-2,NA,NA,CASSSTAGYGYTF,TGTGCCAGCAGTTCGACAGCCGGCTATGGCTACACCTTC
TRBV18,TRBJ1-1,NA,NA,CASSNYDPQNTEAFF,TGTGCCAGCTCAAATTACGACCCTCAGAACACTGAAGCTTTCTTT
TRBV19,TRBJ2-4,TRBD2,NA,CASSMAGLVGAKNIQYF,TGTGCCAGTAGTATGGCGGGACTAGTGGGAGCCAAAAACATTCAGTACTTC